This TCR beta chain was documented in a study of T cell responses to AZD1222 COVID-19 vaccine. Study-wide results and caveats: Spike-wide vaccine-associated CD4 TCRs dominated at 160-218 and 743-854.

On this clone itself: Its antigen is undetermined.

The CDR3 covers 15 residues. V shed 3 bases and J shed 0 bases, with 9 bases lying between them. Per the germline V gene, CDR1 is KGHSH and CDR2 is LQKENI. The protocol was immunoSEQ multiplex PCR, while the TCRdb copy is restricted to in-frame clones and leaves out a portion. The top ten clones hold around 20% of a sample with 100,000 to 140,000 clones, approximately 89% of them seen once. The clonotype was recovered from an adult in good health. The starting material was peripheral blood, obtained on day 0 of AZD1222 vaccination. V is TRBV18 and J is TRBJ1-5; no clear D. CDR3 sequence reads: CASSPIGDSNQPQHF. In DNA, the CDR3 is TGTGCCAGCTCACCGATAGGCGATAGCAATCAGCCCCAGCATTTT. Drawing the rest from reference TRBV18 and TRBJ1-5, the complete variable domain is NAGVMQNPRHLVRRRGQEARLRCSPMKGHSHVYWYRQLPEEGLKFMVYLQKENIIDESGMPKERFSAEFPKEGPSILRIQQVVRGDSAAYFCASSPIGDSNQPQHFGDGTRLSIL.